The entry below gives a single TCR beta chain sequence along with its context. This clonotype was counted between two and nine times. Its antigen is still unknown. No much larger clone exists at a distance of one base, and base qualities are not known. Data came from an Illumina NovaSeq 6000. TCRalpha and TCRbeta cDNA libraries were built by 5'RACE with constant-segment primers, adding sample barcodes and unique molecular identifiers. RNA was extracted from every sample with Trizol reagent. Libraries were amplified in two PCR steps, with a second sample barcode and Illumina TruSeq adapters added in the second step. Libraries were sequenced on an Illumina NovaSeq with 2 x 150 bp paired-end reads. Under the source paper's analysis protocol: Reads were demultiplexed and collapsed into UMI-guided consensus sequences with migec v1.2.7. Using mixcr v2.1.11, the UMI consensuses were aligned to TRA and TRB V and J templates and assembled into clonotypes. Expanded or contracted clonotypes were those called significant by both edgeR and NoisET, with noise models trained on biological replicates. For edgeR calls, the cutoffs were a false discovery rate-adjusted p below 0.01 and a log2 fold-change threshold of 1. As an exploratory analysis of dynamics, PCA with hierarchical clustering was applied to max-normalized trajectories of the 1000 most abundant clonotypes. Separately sequenced CD4+ and CD8+ repertoires were used to assign the CD4 or CD8 phenotype of responding clones. TCRdb reworked the public reads: Q25 trimming with fastp, MiXCR clone assembly, productive beta chains retained. Each record represents a unique CDR3 protein, reported with the most common genes and DNA among its rows. Clone size and V and J calls follow TCRdb, not the original study. This sample is represented by hundreds of thousands of distinct CDR3 sequences; 20% to 25% of them were singletons. Around 9.2% of the sample is taken by the ten largest.

The sample is drawn from a study of T-cell memory formation after mild COVID-19 (dated by TCRdb to the early 2020s). In terms of the full investigation: TCR sequence clusters from the two donors were largely donor specific. Longitudinal TCRalpha and TCRbeta repertoire sequencing tracked T-cell clones expanding and contracting after mild COVID-19 in a couple of donors. Two young, previously healthy adult volunteers, one female and one male, were included in the cohort. Points the paper makes about the study in general: SARS-CoV-2 specificity was not confirmed for the second-wave clones peaking on day 37. The study included only a couple of mild cases, and larger cohorts that include severe cases with pre-infection samples were judged to be necessary. Clones that contracted from day 15 to 85 showed balanced CD4/CD8 phenotypes, whereas a second wave of clones that expanded from day 15 to 37 leaned towards CD4+. Contracting CD4+ clones turned up mainly in the CM and EM memory subsets, whereas EMRA was where CD8+ clones were enriched. Some responding clones were detected in pre-infection memory, which suggested that pre-existing cross-reactive memory T cells had joined the SARS-CoV-2 response.

Ficoll-Paque density gradient centrifugation was the method used to isolate PBMCs. The CDR3 spans 15 residues, from the cysteine through the phenylalanine. Only the CDR3 portion is preserved as DNA: 45 bases, with reading frame beginning at the first base. V and J are truncated by 0 bases and 2 bases respectively, leaving an intervening sequence of 9 bases. CDR1 and CDR2 were assigned from the germline V gene as MNHEY and SVGEGT. Recombination linked TRBV6-2 or TRBV6-3 to TRBJ2-3; the D gene assignment is ambiguous. The sequence derives from an adult woman who had mild COVID-19 (a few samples of this study predate the infection). The sample titles of this study are shuffled in the database, so cell type and time point are left out; the donor was told from shared clones. What was sequenced was PBMCs or a T cell subset sorted from them (not recorded which). The CDR3 protein is CASSYSKSFTDTQYF. The DNA reads as follows: TGTGCCAGCAGTTACTCGAAAAGTTTCACAGATACGCAGTATTTT.